This is a list of T cell receptor beta chains from one sample in a study of blood T cell repertoires in COVID-19. Sequencing was performed with immunoSEQ multiplex PCR; in TCRdb, only in-frame clones are kept and a portion is missing. The sample gives some 400,000 clones, around 84% of which show up once; approximately 2.9% is in the top ten. Sequencing input: peripheral blood. The source is a human donor in a cohort sampled during active COVID-19. The CDR3 runs from the conserved cysteine through the conserved F or W. The order of the fields is V gene, clone size, D gene, J gene, CDR3 DNA, CDR3 protein. D genes are given only for firm matches. For some rows the clone size is stated as once, few or many, or as a class when expanded; others skip it.

TRBV19,.,TRBD2,TRBJ2-1,TGTGCCAGTGGAGCGGGGGGATTCTACAATGAGCAGTTCTTC,CASGAGGFYNEQFF
TRBV3-1/TRBV3-2,.,.,TRBJ1-1,TGTGCCAGCAGCCCTTATCGAGGGACTGAAGCTTTCTTT,CASSPYRGTEAFF
TRBV19,.,TRBD1,TRBJ1-1,TGTGCCAGTAGTATACAGGGGGACACTGAAGCTTTCTTT,CASSIQGDTEAFF
TRBV11-2,.,TRBD2,TRBJ2-7,TGTGCCAGCAGCTTAGATCGGAGGGTACTAGCGATAAACTACGAGCAGTACTTC,CASSLDRRVLAINYEQYF
TRBV5-4,.,.,TRBJ2-6,TGTGCCAGCAACAAAGCTGGGAGCGGGGCCAACGTCCTGACTTTC,CASNKAGSGANVLTF
TRBV10-3,.,TRBD1,TRBJ1-1,TGTGCCACCGGGACAGGGGGCAACACTGAAGCTTTCTTT,CATGTGGNTEAFF
TRBV25-1,.,.,TRBJ2-7,TGTGCCAGCAGTGCCGTAAACGGTCGGGGGAGCCGGTCCTACGAGCAGTACTTC,CASSAVNGRGSRSYEQYF
TRBV11-2,.,.,TRBJ1-3,TGTGCCAGCAGCTTAGTTTCCGGGGGTCGCGCCATATATTTT,CASSLVSGGRAIYF
TRBV6-1,.,.,TRBJ1-1,TGTGCCAGCAGTGAGAAGGAGCTGAACACTGAAGCTTTCTTT,CASSEKELNTEAFF
TRBV27,few,.,TRBJ1-5,TGTGCCAGCAGTTTAAGACAGGGCAATCAGCCCCAGCATTTT,CASSLRQGNQPQHF
TRBV6-5,.,TRBD1,TRBJ1-6,TGTGCCAGCAGACCGGACAGGGGGCCTTCACCCCTCCACTTT,CASRPDRGPSPLHF
TRBV2,.,.,TRBJ1-5,TGTGCCAGCAAGAAAACGGACAGTCCCAATCAGCCCCAGCATTTT,CASKKTDSPNQPQHF
TRBV2,.,.,TRBJ2-3,TGTGCCAGCAGTGTCGAGAGAAACTCCCCGGCGCAGTATTTT,CASSVERNSPAQYF
TRBV9,.,TRBD2,TRBJ2-5,TGTGCCAGCAGCGTAGATGCGGGGGGGTACCAAGAGACCCAGTACTTC,CASSVDAGGYQETQYF
TRBV21-1,few,.,TRBJ2-3,TGTGCCAGCAGCAAAGGTGAGGAGGGCCGCGCAGATACGCAGTATTTT,CASSKGEEGRADTQYF
TRBV15,.,TRBD1,TRBJ2-5,TGTGCCACCAGCAGGACAGGGTCTATCCAAGAGACCCAGTACTTC,CATSRTGSIQETQYF
TRBV2,.,TRBD2,TRBJ2-7,TGTGCCAGCAGTGCCGGGACTAGCGGGGGGGCCTACGAGCAGTACTTC,CASSAGTSGGAYEQYF
TRBV2,.,.,TRBJ2-2,TGTGCCAGCAGTGTAACTTATTTTGCCGGGGAGCTGTTTTTT,CASSVTYFAGELFF
TRBV7-6,.,TRBD1,TRBJ2-3,TGTGCCAGCAGCTTAGTGGCAGGGGGCGGAGATACGCAGTATTTT,CASSLVAGGGDTQYF
TRBV6-1,.,.,TRBJ1-5,TGTGCCAGCAGTGCCGGACAGATGCATAGCAATCAGCCCCAGCATTTT,CASSAGQMHSNQPQHF
TRBV3-1/TRBV3-2,.,TRBD1,TRBJ1-2,TGTGCCAGCAGCCAAGTACTCACAGGGGCAAGAGGCTACACCTTC,CASSQVLTGARGYTF
TRBV7-2,.,TRBD1,TRBJ1-6,TGTGCCAGCAGCCTAAGAGGAGGGACAGGGGGTGCTTCACCCCTCCACTTT,CASSLRGGTGGASPLHF
TRBV5-1,.,.,TRBJ2-5,TGCGCCAGCAACCCTACAGGGCCGGAGACCCAGTACTTC,CASNPTGPETQYF
TRBV9,.,.,TRBJ1-2,TGTGCCAGCAGCGTATCCCCTTCGTACTATGGCTACACCTTC,CASSVSPSYYGYTF
TRBV19,.,TRBD1,TRBJ2-2,TGTGCCAGTAGTAAAGGACAGGGAGCGGGCACCGGGGAGCTGTTTTTT,CASSKGQGAGTGELFF
TRBV5-4,.,.,TRBJ1-1,TGTGCCAGCCAACAAAGTCCGGATCCGCAGGCGGGTAGGGCTTTCTTT,CASQQSPDPQAGRAFF
TRBV5-1,.,TRBD2,TRBJ2-7,TGCGCCAGCAGCCCACCCGGGGGGGGCGAGCAGTACTTC,CASSPPGGGEQYF
TRBV11-3,.,TRBD2,TRBJ2-2,TGTGCCAGCAGCTTAGGGACTAGCGGGTACACCGGGGAGCTGTTTTTT,CASSLGTSGYTGELFF
TRBV5-1,.,TRBD2,TRBJ2-3,TGCGCCAGCAGATCACTAGCGGGGGGGCGGACAGATACGCAGTATTTT,CASRSLAGGRTDTQYF
TRBV10-3,.,TRBD2,TRBJ2-1,TGTGCCATCACCCAGAGGACTAGCGGGGGGGGTGAGCAGTTCTTC,CAITQRTSGGGEQFF
TRBV5-1,.,.,TRBJ1-2,TGCGCCAGCAGCTTGGAGGAGGGAGGTAACTATGGCTACACCTTC,CASSLEEGGNYGYTF
TRBV5-1,.,.,TRBJ1-2,TGCGCCAGCAGCTCGGGACAAGCAACTTATGGCTACACCTTC,CASSSGQATYGYTF
TRBV3-1/TRBV3-2,once,TRBD2,TRBJ2-7,TGTGCCAGCAGCCCTACACTAGCGGTATCCTACGAGCAGTACTTC,CASSPTLAVSYEQYF
TRBV6-4,.,.,TRBJ2-2,TGTGCCAGCAGTGTTGAGGAGTCCGGGGAGCTGTTTTTT,CASSVEESGELFF
TRBV7-2,.,TRBD2,TRBJ2-7,TGTGCCAGCAGCTTAAGCGGCCTCCTAGCGGGAGAGCAGTACTTC,CASSLSGLLAGEQYF
TRBV16,.,.,TRBJ1-5,TGTGCCAGCAGCCCGACATATAGCAATCAGCCCCAGCATTTT,CASSPTYSNQPQHF
TRBV13,.,TRBD1,TRBJ1-2,TGTGCCAGCATCTCCCCCCAAGGAGAGGGGGCGAATGGCTACACCTTC,CASISPQGEGANGYTF
TRBV30,.,.,TRBJ1-1,TGTGCCTGGAGCGGGCCGGGGGACACTGAAGCTTTCTTT,CAWSGPGDTEAFF
TRBV15,.,TRBD1,TRBJ1-2,TGTGCCACCAGCAGAGATGGGCCAGGGGGTTCCTATGGCTACACCTTC,CATSRDGPGGSYGYTF
TRBV21-1,.,.,TRBJ1-2,TGTGCCAGCAGCAAAGATACAGGGAGTAGCTATGGCTACACCTTC,CASSKDTGSSYGYTF
TRBV27,.,TRBD2,TRBJ2-1,TGTGTCTCGCTTGGTTTGGGGGCGGGAGGAAGGGGCTACAATGAGCAGTTCTTC,CVSLGLGAGGRGYNEQFF
TRBV6-1,once,.,TRBJ1-6,TGTGCCAGCAGTGAAGCAGGGGAAGGAGGGTCACCCCTCCACTTT,CASSEAGEGGSPLHF
TRBV7-2,.,.,TRBJ1-2,TGTGCCAGCAGCCTCCACACAGCTAACTATGGCTACACCTTC,CASSLHTANYGYTF
TRBV19,.,TRBD2,TRBJ2-3,TGTGCCAGTAGTCTACCAGCGGGAGGAGGGGCAGATACGCAGTATTTT,CASSLPAGGGADTQYF
TRBV5-4,once,TRBD2,TRBJ2-1,TGTGCCAGCAGCTCCGAAATTACTAGCGGTGAGCAGTTCTTC,CASSSEITSGEQFF
TRBV5-8,.,TRBD2,TRBJ2-3,TGTGCCCAGAGGACTAGCGGCACAGATACGCAGTATTTT,CAQRTSGTDTQYF
TRBV28,.,.,TRBJ1-6,TGTGCCAGCAGCAGGGTTCGGTCTTCACCCCTCCACTTT,CASSRVRSSPLHF
TRBV13,.,TRBD1,TRBJ2-2,TGTGCCAGCAGCTTACTTTTTTGGGACAGCACCGGGGAGCTGTTTTTT,CASSLLFWDSTGELFF
TRBV27,once,TRBD2,TRBJ2-7,TGTGCCAGCAGTTTGGTGGCTAGCGGGGTGCACGAGCAGTACTTC,CASSLVASGVHEQYF
TRBV28,.,TRBD2,TRBJ2-7,TGTGCCAGCAGTCCCCCGCAGGGAGGGCTCCACGAGCAGTACTTC,CASSPPQGGLHEQYF
TRBV18,.,.,TRBJ2-3,TGTGCCAGCTCAGGGAGTGGCACAGATACGCAGTATTTT,CASSGSGTDTQYF
TRBV5-1,.,TRBD1,TRBJ2-3,TGCGCCAGCAGCACAACCGGGACAGGGCTCCCAGATACGCAGTATTTT,CASSTTGTGLPDTQYF
TRBV28,.,TRBD2,TRBJ2-3,TGTGCCAGCAGTTCCCCTGCGGGGGAGACAGATACGCAGTATTTT,CASSSPAGETDTQYF